Following are 15 T cell receptor beta chains from one sample sequenced in a study of beta chain features in type 1 diabetes. Study results and limitations: Shorter TCRB CDR3s, moderately but significantly so, marked every one of the four CD4+ subsets in Type 1 diabetes patients.

For these receptors, no antigen is known. Sequencing targeted expressed TCRB transcripts, as all isolated RNA had been reverse transcribed. Measured with immunoSEQ multiplex PCR; TCRdb has only the in-frame clones, and not every one. The table includes about 150,000 clones, around a tenth detected once. The sequenced material came from central memory CD4+ T cells from blood. These receptors all stem from a man younger than 45 with type 1 diabetes.

This chain links TRBV11-2 with TRBJ2-1; TRBD2 matches at 8 bases. J was trimmed by 7 bases and V by 5 bases; bases with no gene match: 4. This CDR3 has 13 amino acids. Germline V lookup: CDR1 SGHAT, CDR2 FQNNGV. CDR3 protein: CASSARLANEQFF. The CDR3 coding sequence is TGTGCCAGCAGCGCGCGACTAGCGAATGAGCAGTTCTTC.

The chain carries TRBV7-9 and TRBJ1-2; the D gene is possibly TRBD1 (6 bases). The length of the CDR3 is 14 residues. In germline, CDR1 is SEHNR, CDR2 FQNEAQ (reference sequence). Trimming took off 8 bases at V and 3 bases at J, with 16 bases between the two ends. The CDR3 loop is CASRAAGADYGYTF. The DNA of the CDR3 is TGTGCCAGCCGCGCGGCAGGGGCGGACTATGGCTACACCTTC.

The rearrangement joins TRBV27 to TRBJ1-5, with TRBD1 matching 9 bases. Germline V gene data show CDR1 as MNHEY and CDR2 as SMNVEV (reference sequence). V gave up 8 bases and J gave up 7 bases; unmatched junction bases: 3. The CDR3 has 12 residues. The chain's CDR3 is CASGDRDQPQHF. For the CDR3, the DNA is TGTGCCAGCGGGGACAGGGACCAGCCCCAGCATTTT.

The sample holds many counts of this clone. The gene calls are TRBV5-4 and TRBJ2-5; no definite D call. Germline assignment: CDR1 SGHNT and CDR2 YYREEE (reference sequence). This CDR3 is built from 14 residues. Trimming left V 3 bases short and J 4 bases short, with 13 bases between. CDR3 coding DNA: TGTGCCAGCAGCTCAACAGAAGCCGGAGAGACCCAGTACTTC. The encoded protein is CASSSTEAGETQYF.

This clone has more than one count but fewer than ten. V and J are TRBV4-1 and TRBJ1-1, with TRBD1 matching 7 bases. CDR1 is MGHRA, CDR2 YSYEKL, per germline. The CDR3 is made up of 18 amino acids. The V gene end was trimmed by 2 bases and the J gene end by 1 base; junction bases not matched to a gene: 13. The CDR3 nucleotides read TGCGCCAGCAGCCAAATTCAGAACAGGGGACAGAAGAACACTGAAGCTTTCTTT. This gives the protein CASSQIQNRGQKNTEAFF.

This clone showed up just a few times. The chain has TRBV28 and TRBJ2-7; the match to TRBD2 covers 8 bases. Trimming cost V 3 bases and J 4 bases; bases outside gene matches: 2. Germline V lookup: CDR1 MDHEN, CDR2 SYDVKM. The CDR3 is 13 amino acids. The CDR3 sequence is CASSFGLAYEQYF. The CDR3 DNA is TGTGCCAGCAGTTTTGGACTAGCTTACGAGCAGTACTTC.

The J gene is TRBJ2-3, the V gene TRBV28; maybe TRBD2 (7 bases). CDR3 length equals 15 residues. Germline V lookup: CDR1 MDHEN, CDR2 SYDVKM. Trimming cost V 6 bases and J 0 bases, with 13 bases left between them. The CDR3 bases are TGTGCCAGCAGCGAGGGGGGGCAGAGCACAGATACGCAGTATTTT. Amino acids: CASSEGGQSTDTQYF.

The chain carries TRBV28 and TRBJ2-4, with 15 bases aligning to TRBD2. Looked up from germline, CDR1 is MDHEN and CDR2 is SYDVKM. With V trimmed by 4 bases and J by 7 bases, 8 bases remained unmatched. The CDR3 contains 17 residues. The CDR3 coding sequence is TGTGCCAGCAGTTCCGGACTAGCGGGAGGGGTCAGGAACATTCAGTACTTC. It codes for CASSSGLAGGVRNIQYF. Supplemented by reference TRBV28 and TRBJ2-4, the full variable domain reads DVKVTQSSRYLVKRTGEKVFLECVQDMDHENMFWYRQDPGLGLRLIYFSYDVKMKEKGDIPEGYSVSREKKERFSLILESASTNQTSMYLCASSSGLAGGVRNIQYFGAGTRLSVL.

Only a few counts were recorded for this clone. The V and J genes are TRBV7-2 and TRBJ2-5, with 8 bases that match TRBD2. Germline lookup yields CDR1 SGHTA and CDR2 FQGNSA. This CDR3 is 17 amino acids long. The ends lost 5 bases at V and 5 bases at J; junction bases unmatched: 16. The CDR3, as DNA: TGTGCCAGCAGCCCCGGGGGGGGCTTCAACCCATGGGAGACCCAGTACTTC. Its translation: CASSPGGGFNPWETQYF.

The rearrangement uses TRBV7-2 and TRBJ1-1; D is uncertain. The CDR3 consists of 13 residues. The V and J ends lost 3 bases and 3 bases respectively, with 8 bases between them. Per germline, CDR1 SGHTA and CDR2 FQGNSA. The chain's CDR3 is CASSLRRDTEAFF. The DNA of the CDR3 is TGTGCCAGCAGCTTGCGACGGGACACTGAAGCTTTCTTT.

This clone has only a few counts. V usage is TRBV18 and J usage is TRBJ1-1, with D possibly matching TRBD1 (5 bases). The CDR3 loop spans 13 amino acids. V gave up 3 bases and J gave up 4 bases, with 9 bases separating them. Germline CDR1 is KGHSH and CDR2 is LQKENI. The CDR3 reads CASSPQGGTEAFF. The CDR3 nucleotides are TGTGCCAGCTCACCTCAGGGTGGCACTGAAGCTTTCTTT.

This clone was recorded a few times. V usage is TRBV27 and J usage is TRBJ2-2; a weak D match, TRBD2 (5 bases). This CDR3 has 15 amino acids. V lost 3 bases to trimming and J lost 1 base, with 9 bases between them. Germline CDR1 and CDR2: MNHEY and SMNVEV (reference sequence). In nucleotides, the CDR3 is TGTGCCAGCAGTTTGAGGGTAGAGAACACCGGGGAGCTGTTTTTT. Protein product: CASSLRVENTGELFF.

There are a few counts of this clone. This chain uses TRBV2 with TRBJ2-5; maybe TRBD2 (6 bases). The CDR3 has 14 amino acids. The ends were cut back, 3 bases at V and 7 bases at J, with 15 bases in the middle. The germline V gene encodes CDR1 SNHLY and CDR2 FYNNEI. The CDR3 bases are TGTGCCAGCAGTGAGCGGACGCTCGGGGGGACCCAGTACTTC. As protein: CASSERTLGGTQYF.

This clone was detected a few times. The chain has TRBV10-3 and TRBJ2-1, with 10 bases lining up with TRBD2. This CDR3 spans 15 amino acids. Germline V gene data show CDR1 as ENHRY and CDR2 as SYGVKD. The J segment lost 3 bases and the V segment lost 2 bases, leaving 1 base of the junction unmatched. The CDR3 bases are TGTGCCATCAGTGAGGGGACTAGCGTCTACAATGAGCAGTTCTTC. This gives the protein CAISEGTSVYNEQFF.

This clone was observed a handful of times. V and J are TRBV28 and TRBJ1-1, with a weak D call TRBD1 (5 bases). V lost 3 bases and J lost 5, with 7 bases in between. Germline V gene lookup returns CDR1 MDHEN and CDR2 SYDVKM. CDR3 size: 12 residues. CDR3 in amino acids: CASSLGRTEAFF. In DNA, the CDR3 is TGTGCCAGCAGTTTGGGGCGAACTGAAGCTTTCTTT.